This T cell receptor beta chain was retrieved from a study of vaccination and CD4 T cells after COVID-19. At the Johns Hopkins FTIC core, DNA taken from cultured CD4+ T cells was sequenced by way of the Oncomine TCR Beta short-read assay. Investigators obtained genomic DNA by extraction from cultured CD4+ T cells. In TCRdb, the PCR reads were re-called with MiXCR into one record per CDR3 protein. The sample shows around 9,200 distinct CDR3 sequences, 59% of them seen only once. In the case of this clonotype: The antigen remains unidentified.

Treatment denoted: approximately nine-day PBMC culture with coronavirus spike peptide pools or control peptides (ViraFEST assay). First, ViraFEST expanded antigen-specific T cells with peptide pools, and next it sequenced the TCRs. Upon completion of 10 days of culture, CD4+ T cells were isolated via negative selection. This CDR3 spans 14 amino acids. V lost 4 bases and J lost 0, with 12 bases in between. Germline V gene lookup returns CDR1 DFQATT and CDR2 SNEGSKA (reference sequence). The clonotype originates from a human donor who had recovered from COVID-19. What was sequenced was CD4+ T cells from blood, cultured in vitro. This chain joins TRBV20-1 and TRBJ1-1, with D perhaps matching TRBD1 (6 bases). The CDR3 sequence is CSATPGGLNTEAFF. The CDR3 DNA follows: TGCAGTGCTACCCCCGGGGGGCTGAACACTGAAGCTTTCTTT.